The TCR beta chain under discussion was sequenced for a study of post-analysis software for immune sequencing data. Study-wide results and caveats: Patients carried five TRBV segments more frequently than controls did, and TRBV5-6, TRBV5-1 and TRBV20-1 were among them.

Every TCR beta cDNA library bore unique molecular identifiers. TCRdb processed the PCR reads anew with MiXCR; each CDR3 protein has one entry. The table shows about 800,000 distinct CDR3 sequences, with approximately 30% occurring only once. About this clonotype itself: Its antigen is unknown.

This CDR3 contains 19 residues. CDR1 SNHLY and CDR2 FYNNEI come from the germline V gene. Germline trimming cut 6 bases from V and 8 bases from J; bases unmatched to any gene: 25. The sequence was collected from a girl under 18 with multiple sclerosis. The sequencing sample was made of blood. This chain connects TRBV2 to TRBJ2-1, with 7 bases identical to TRBD1. CDR3 nucleotides: TGTGCCAGCAGGAAAGGGACAGTGACTACCCTACCTACGGAGGATGAGCAGTTCTTC. As protein: CASRKGTVTTLPTEDEQFF.